Described below is a single T cell receptor beta chain sequence and its context. RNA amounts of roughly 0.45 to 1 ug underwent reverse transcription with random hexamers. With immunoSEQ multiplex PCR, TCR beta CDR3 was amplified across 54 Vbeta and 13 Jbeta. TCRdb independently ran MiXCR on the immunoSEQ multiplex PCR reads; one entry per CDR3 protein. The data show under 250,000 distinct CDR3 sequences, with 85% to 95% seen just once and 0.07% to 0.09% held by the top ten. The data stem from a study of CD8 T cells in Susac syndrome. The length of the CDR3 is 14 residues. Germline V CDR1 and CDR2: SGHAT, FQNNGV. V lost 0 bases and J lost 3, with 9 bases in between. The authors carried out high-throughput sequencing of TCR beta. They applied it to CD8+ and CD4+ T cells obtained from blood. FACS was used to enrich TEMRA cells, whereas the CD8+ and CD4+ T cells were obtained by negative isolation.

J is TRBJ2-7 and V is TRBV11-2; D might be TRBD1 (6 bases). Sequences were obtained from CD4+ T cells from PBMCs. The sequence was obtained from a human donor with multiple sclerosis. In nucleotides, the CDR3 is TGTGCCAGCAGCTTAGAGAGGACAGACTACGAGCAGTACGTC. Translated, it gives CASSLERTDYEQYV.